This T cell receptor beta chain was identified in a study of cytomegalovirus exposure and HLA in healthy donors. Trimming took 10 bases from V and 6 from J, leaving 13 bases between them. Germline CDR1 ENHRY, CDR2 SYGVKD. There are 12 residues in the CDR3. PCR amplification relied on 60 Vbeta primers (plus 13 Jbeta primers). Data came from immunoSEQ multiplex PCR; TCRdb stores just in-frame clones and leaves some out. The table shows 150,000 to 250,000 clones, with 65% to 90% occurring only once. The genes are TRBV10-3 and TRBJ1-5; D uncertain. The origin of this receptor is a woman in her forties or fifties in good health and CMV-seronegative. Input material: PBMCs. The CDR3 bases are TGTGCCACCTTCGGGGAAGGTCAGCCCCAGCATTTT. This gives the protein CATFGEGQPQHF.